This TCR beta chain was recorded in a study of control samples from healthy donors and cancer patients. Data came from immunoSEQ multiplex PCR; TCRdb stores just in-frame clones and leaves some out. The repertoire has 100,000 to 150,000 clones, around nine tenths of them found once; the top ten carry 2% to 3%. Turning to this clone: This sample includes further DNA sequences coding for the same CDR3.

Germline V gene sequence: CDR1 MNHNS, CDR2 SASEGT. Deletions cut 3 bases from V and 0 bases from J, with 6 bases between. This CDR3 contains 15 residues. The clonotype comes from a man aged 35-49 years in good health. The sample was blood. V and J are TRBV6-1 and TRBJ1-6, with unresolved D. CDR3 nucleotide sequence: TGTGCCAGCAGTGACAGGAGCTCCTATAATTCACCCCTCCACTTT. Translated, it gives CASSDRSSYNSPLHF.